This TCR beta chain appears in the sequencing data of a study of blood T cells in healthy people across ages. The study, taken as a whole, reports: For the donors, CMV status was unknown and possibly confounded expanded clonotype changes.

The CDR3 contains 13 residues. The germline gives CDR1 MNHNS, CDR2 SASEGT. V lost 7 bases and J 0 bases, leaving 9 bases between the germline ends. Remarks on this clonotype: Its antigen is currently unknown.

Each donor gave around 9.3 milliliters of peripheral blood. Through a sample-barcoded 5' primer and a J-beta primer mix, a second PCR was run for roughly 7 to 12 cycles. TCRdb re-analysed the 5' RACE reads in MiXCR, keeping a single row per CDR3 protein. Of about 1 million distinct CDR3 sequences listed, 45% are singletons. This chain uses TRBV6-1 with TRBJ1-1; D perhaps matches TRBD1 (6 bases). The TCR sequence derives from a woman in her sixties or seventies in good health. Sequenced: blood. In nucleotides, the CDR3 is TGTGCCAGCAACGGACAGATGAACACTGAAGCTTTCTTT. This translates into CASNGQMNTEAFF.